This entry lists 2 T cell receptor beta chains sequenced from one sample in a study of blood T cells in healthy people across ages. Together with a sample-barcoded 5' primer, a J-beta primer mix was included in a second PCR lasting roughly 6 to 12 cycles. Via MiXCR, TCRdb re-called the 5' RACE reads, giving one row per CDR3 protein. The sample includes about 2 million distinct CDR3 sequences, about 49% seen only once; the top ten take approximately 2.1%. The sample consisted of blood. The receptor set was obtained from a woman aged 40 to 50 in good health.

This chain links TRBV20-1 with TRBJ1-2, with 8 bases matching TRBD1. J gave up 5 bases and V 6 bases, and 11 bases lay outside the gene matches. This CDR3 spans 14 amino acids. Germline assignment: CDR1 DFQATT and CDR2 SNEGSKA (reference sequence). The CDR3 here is CSARNDQGAYGYTF. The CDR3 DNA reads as TGCAGTGCCCGAAACGACCAGGGGGCGTATGGCTACACCTTC.

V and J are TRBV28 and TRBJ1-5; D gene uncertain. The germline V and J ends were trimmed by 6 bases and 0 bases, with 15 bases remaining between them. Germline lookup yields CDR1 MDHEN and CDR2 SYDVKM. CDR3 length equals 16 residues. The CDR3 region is CASRAEGSLSNQPQHF. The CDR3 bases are TGTGCCAGCAGAGCGGAGGGATCCCTTAGCAATCAGCCCCAGCATTTT.